The next 2 T cell receptor beta chains were all read from a single sample in a study of neurological immune-mediated disorders (dated by TCRdb to the late 2010s). Libraries were made using 5' RACE. TCRdb records Illumina HiSeq 2500 as the sequencer. TCRdb took the public reads, trimmed them with fastp at Q25, ran MiXCR for clone calling and kept in-frame beta chains. Records with the same CDR3 protein are collapsed into one entry carrying the most frequent genes and DNA. This sample lists 25,000 to 35,000 distinct CDR3 sequences; around 21% were detected once. Of the sample, around 15% falls within the top ten clones. The specimen was PBMCs. The source is a woman aged 55-75 years in good health.

DNA of the CDR3: TGTGCCATAGCCGGGACGGCCGGAGAGACCCAGTACTTC. Its translation is CAIAGTAGETQYF. The chain recombines TRBV10-3 with TRBJ2-5; D may correspond to TRBD1 or TRBD2 (5 bases each). Germline lookup yields CDR1 ENHRY and CDR2 SYGVKD. Trimming removed 9 bases at V and 4 bases at J, with 15 bases between. This CDR3 is built from 13 residues.

This clonotype was seen at least ten times. This chain's CDR3 is CASSQDGPRSGELFF. In DNA, the CDR3 is TGCGCCAGCAGCCAAGATGGTCCCCGGTCCGGGGAGCTGTTTTTT. The rearrangement links TRBV4-3 to TRBJ2-2; D gene unclear. The CDR3 is 15 residues long. Germline CDR1 LGHNA, CDR2 YSLEER. V was trimmed by 0 bases and J by 6 bases, leaving 11 bases between them.